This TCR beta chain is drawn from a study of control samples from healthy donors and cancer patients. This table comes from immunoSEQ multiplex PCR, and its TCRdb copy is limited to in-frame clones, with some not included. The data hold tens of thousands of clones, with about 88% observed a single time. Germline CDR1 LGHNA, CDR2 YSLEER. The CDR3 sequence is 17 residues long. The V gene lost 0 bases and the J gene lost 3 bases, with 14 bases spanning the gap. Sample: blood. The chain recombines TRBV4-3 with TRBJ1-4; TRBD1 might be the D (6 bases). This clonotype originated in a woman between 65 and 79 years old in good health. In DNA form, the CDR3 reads TGCGCCAGCAGCCAAGATGCAGGGGCGGGGGCTAATGAAAAACTGTTTTTT. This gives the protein CASSQDAGAGANEKLFF.